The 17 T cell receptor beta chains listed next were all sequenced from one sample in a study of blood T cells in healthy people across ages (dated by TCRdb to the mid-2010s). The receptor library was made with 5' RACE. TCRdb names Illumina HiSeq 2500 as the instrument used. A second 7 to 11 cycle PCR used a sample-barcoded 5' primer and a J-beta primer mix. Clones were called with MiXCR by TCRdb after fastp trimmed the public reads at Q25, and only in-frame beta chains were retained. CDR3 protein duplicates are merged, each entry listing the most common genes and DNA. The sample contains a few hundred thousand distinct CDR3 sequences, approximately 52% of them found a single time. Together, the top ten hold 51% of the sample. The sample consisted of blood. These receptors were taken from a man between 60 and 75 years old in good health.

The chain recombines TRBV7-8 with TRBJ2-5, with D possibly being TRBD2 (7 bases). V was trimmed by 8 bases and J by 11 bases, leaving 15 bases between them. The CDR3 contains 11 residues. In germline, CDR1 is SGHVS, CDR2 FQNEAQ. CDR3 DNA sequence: TGTGCCAGCCTGCGGGGGCATGAGCAGTACTTC. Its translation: CASLRGHEQYF.

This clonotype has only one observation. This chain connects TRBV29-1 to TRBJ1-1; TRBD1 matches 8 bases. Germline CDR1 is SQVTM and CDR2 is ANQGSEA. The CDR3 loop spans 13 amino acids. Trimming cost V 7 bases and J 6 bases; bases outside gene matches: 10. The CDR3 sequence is CSANRQGASEAFF. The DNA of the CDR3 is TGCAGCGCAAACCGCCAGGGGGCCTCTGAAGCTTTCTTT.

Here the CDR3 reads CASSSTGTSGFEQFF. DNA of the CDR3: TGCGCCAGCAGCTCCACCGGGACTAGCGGGTTTGAGCAGTTCTTC. This chain connects TRBV5-1 to TRBJ2-1; 12 nucleotides align to TRBD2. Per the germline V gene, CDR1 is SGHRS and CDR2 is YFSETQ. Germline trimming cut 3 bases from V and 9 bases from J; bases unmatched to any gene: 7. The CDR3 length is 15 residues. Full variable domain (outside the CDR3, taken from reference TRBV5-1 and TRBJ2-1): KAGVTQTPRYLIKTRGQQVTLSCSPISGHRSVSWYQQTPGQGLQFLFEYFSETQRNKGNFPGRFSGRQFSNSRSEMNVSTLELGDSALYLCASSSTGTSGFEQFFGPGTRLTVL.

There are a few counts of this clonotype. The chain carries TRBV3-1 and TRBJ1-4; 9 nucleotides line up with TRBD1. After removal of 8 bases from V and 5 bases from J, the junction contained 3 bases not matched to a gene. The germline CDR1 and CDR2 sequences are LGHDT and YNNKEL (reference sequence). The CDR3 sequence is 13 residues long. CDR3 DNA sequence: TGTGCCAGCCGCGGGACAGGGAATGAAAAACTGTTTTTT. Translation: CASRGTGNEKLFF. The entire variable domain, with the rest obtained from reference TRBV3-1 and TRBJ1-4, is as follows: DTAVSQTPKYLVTQMGNDKSIKCEQNLGHDTMYWYKQDSKKFLKIMFSYNNKELIINETVPNRFSPKSPDKAHLNLHINSLELGDSAVYFCASRGTGNEKLFFGSGTQLSVL.

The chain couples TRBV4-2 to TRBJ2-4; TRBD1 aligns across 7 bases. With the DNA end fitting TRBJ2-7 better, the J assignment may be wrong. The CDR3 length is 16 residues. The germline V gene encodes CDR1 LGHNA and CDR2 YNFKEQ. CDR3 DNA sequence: TGTGCCAGCAGCCAAGATAGGGGGCATTCTAAGTACGAGCAGTACTTC. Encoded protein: CASSQDRGHSKYEQYF.

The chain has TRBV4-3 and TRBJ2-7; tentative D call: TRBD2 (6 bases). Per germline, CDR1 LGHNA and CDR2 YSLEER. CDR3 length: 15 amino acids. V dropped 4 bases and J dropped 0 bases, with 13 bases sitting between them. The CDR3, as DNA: TGCGCCAGCAGCCTAGCGGCGGACAACTCCTACGAGCAGTACTTC. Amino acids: CASSLAADNSYEQYF.

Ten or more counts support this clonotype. CDR3 in DNA: TGTGCCAGCAGTCAGCCAGGGGGACGCGGCTACACCTTC. It codes for CASSQPGGRGYTF. The V gene is TRBV12-3 or TRBV12-4, the J gene TRBJ1-2; 7 nucleotides line up with TRBD1. The CDR3 runs 13 residues. V shed 5 bases and J 8 bases; nucleotides not matched to a gene: 8.

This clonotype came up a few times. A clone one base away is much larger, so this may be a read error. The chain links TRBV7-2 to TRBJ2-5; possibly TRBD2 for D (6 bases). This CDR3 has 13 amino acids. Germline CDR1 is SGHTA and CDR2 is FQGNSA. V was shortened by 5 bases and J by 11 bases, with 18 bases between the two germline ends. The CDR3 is CASSRGRGNEQYF. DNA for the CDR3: TGTGCCAGCAGCCGCGGCCGCGGGAATGAGCAGTACTTC.

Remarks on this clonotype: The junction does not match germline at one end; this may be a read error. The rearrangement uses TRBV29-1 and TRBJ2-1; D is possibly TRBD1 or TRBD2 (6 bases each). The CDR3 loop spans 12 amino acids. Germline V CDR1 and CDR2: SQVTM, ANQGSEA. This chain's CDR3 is CRVGRGAREQFF. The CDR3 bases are TGCAGAGTTGGAAGGGGGGCTCGGGAGCAGTTCTTC.

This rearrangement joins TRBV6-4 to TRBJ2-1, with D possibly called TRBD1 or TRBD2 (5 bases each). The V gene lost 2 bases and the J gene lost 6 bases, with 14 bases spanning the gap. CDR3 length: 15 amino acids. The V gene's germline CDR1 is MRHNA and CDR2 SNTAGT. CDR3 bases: TGTGCCAGCAGTGACGCGAGGGGTGCAAGCAATGAGCAGTTCTTC. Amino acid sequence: CASSDARGASNEQFF.

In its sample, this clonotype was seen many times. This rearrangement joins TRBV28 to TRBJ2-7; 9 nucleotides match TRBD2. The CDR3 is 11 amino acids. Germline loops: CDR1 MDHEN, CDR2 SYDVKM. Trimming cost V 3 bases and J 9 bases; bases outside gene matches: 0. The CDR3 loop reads CASSFSGRQYF. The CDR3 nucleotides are TGTGCCAGCAGTTTTAGCGGGAGGCAGTACTTC. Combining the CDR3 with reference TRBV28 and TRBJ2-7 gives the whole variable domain DVKVTQSSRYLVKRTGEKVFLECVQDMDHENMFWYRQDPGLGLRLIYFSYDVKMKEKGDIPEGYSVSREKKERFSLILESASTNQTSMYLCASSFSGRQYFGPGTRLTVT.

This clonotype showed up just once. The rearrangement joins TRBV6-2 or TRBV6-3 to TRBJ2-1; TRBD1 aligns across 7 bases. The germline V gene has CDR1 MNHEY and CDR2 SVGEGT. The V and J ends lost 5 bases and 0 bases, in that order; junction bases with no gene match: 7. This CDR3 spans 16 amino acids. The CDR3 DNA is TGTGCCAGCAGTCCACACAGGGGCTCCTCCTACAATGAGCAGTTCTTC. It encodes CASSPHRGSSYNEQFF.

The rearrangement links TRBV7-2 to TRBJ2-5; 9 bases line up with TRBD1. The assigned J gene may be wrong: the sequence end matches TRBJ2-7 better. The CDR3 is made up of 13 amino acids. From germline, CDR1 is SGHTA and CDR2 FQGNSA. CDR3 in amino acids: CASGWDRAYEQYF. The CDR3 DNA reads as TGTGCCAGCGGCTGGGACAGGGCCTACGAGCAGTACTTC.

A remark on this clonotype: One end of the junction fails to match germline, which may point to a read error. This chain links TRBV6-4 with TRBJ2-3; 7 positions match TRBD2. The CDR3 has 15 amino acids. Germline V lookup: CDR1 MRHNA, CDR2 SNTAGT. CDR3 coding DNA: TGTCCCAGCGGGTCTAGCGCGGGGGACACAGATACGCAGTATTTT. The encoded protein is CPSGSSAGDTDTQYF.

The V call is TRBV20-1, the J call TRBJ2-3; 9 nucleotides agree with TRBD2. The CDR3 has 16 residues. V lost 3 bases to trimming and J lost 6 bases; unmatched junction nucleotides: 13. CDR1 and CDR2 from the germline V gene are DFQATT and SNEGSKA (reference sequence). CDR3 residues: CSASPVGGRGTDTQYF. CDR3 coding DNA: TGCAGTGCTAGCCCGGTCGGCGGGAGGGGGACCGATACGCAGTATTTT.

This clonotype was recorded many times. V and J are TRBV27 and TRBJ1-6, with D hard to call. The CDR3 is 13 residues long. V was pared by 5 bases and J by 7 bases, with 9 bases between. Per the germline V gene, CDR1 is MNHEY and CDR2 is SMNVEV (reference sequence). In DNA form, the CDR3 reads TGTGCCAGCAGTCGGAGGTACAATTCACCCCTCCACTTT. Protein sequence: CASSRRYNSPLHF.

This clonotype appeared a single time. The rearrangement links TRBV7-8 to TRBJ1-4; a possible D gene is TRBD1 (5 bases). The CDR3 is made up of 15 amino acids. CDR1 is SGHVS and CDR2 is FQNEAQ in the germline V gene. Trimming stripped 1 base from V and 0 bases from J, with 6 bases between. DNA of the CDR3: TGTGCCAGCAGCTTAGTACAGGCAACTAATGAAAAACTGTTTTTT. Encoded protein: CASSLVQATNEKLFF.